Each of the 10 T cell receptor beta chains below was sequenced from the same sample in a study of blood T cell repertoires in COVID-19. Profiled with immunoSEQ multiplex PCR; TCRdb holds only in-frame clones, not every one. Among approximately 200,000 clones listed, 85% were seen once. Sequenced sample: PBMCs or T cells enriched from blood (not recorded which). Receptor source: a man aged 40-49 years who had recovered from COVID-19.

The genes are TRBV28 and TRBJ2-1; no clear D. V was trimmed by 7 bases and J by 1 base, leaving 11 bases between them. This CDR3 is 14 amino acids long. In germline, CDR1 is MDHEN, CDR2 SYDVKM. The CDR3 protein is CASTLSWSYNEQFF. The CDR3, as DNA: TGTGCCAGCACCCTAAGTTGGTCCTACAATGAGCAGTTCTTC. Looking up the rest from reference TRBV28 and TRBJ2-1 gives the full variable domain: DVKVTQSSRYLVKRTGEKVFLECVQDMDHENMFWYRQDPGLGLRLIYFSYDVKMKEKGDIPEGYSVSREKKERFSLILESASTNQTSMYLCASTLSWSYNEQFFGPGTRLTVL.

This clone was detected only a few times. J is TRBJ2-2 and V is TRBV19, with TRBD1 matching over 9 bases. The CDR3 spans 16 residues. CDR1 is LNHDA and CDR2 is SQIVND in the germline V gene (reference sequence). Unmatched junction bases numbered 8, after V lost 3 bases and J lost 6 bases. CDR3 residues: CASSIVMGQGPGELFF. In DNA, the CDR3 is TGTGCCAGTAGTATTGTTATGGGACAGGGCCCCGGGGAGCTGTTTTTT.

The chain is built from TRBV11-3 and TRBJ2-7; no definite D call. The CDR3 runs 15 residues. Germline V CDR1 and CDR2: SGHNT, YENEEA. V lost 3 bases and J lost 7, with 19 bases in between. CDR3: CASSFVLSPPSEQYF. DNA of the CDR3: TGTGCCAGCAGCTTCGTACTTTCACCACCTTCGGAGCAGTACTTC.

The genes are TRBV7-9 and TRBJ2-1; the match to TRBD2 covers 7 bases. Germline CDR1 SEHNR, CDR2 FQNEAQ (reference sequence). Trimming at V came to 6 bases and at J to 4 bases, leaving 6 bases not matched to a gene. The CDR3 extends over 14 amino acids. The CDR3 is CASRPGTIYNEQFF. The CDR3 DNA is TGTGCCAGCAGACCCGGGACTATTTACAATGAGCAGTTCTTC. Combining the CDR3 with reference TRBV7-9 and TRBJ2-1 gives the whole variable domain DTGVSQNPRHKITKRGQNVTFRCDPISEHNRLYWYRQTLGQGPEFLTYFQNEAQLEKSRLLSDRFSAERPKGSFSTLEIQRTEQGDSAMYLCASRPGTIYNEQFFGPGTRLTVL.

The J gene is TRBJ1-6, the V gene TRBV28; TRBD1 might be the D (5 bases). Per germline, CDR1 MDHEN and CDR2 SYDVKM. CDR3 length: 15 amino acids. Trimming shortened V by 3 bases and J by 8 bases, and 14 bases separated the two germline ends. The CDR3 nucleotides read TGTGCCAGCAGTTTCGCGGGGGTAAGCGATTCACCCCTCCACTTT. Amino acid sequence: CASSFAGVSDSPLHF.

The CDR3 nucleotides read TGTGCCAGCAGGCCATTGGGGGGGAGCTCCTACGAGCAGTACTTC. Protein: CASRPLGGSSYEQYF. This chain joins TRBV5-4 and TRBJ2-7; 7 bases match TRBD2. Germline CDR1 reads SGHNT; CDR2 reads YYREEE (reference sequence). The CDR3 covers 15 residues. The junction had 8 bases not matched to a gene; V was cut back by 5 bases and J by 0 bases.

The CDR3, as DNA: TGTGCCAGCAGTCACACAGTTTCTAACTATGGCTACACCTTC. Encoded protein: CASSHTVSNYGYTF. V gene TRBV25-1 combines with J gene TRBJ1-2, with unresolved D. V was pared by 5 bases and J by 0 bases, with 10 bases between. Per the germline V gene, CDR1 is MGHDK and CDR2 is SYGVNS. The CDR3 consists of 14 residues.

The CDR3 sequence is CASSQGFRSYGYTF. For the CDR3, the DNA is TGTGCCAGTAGCCAGGGATTTCGGTCCTATGGCTACACCTTC. The V call is TRBV19, the J call TRBJ1-2, with a possible D match to TRBD1 (5 bases). The CDR3 totals 14 residues. CDR1 is LNHDA and CDR2 is SQIVND in the germline V gene (reference sequence). Trimming removed 6 bases from V and 4 bases from J, with 15 bases in between.

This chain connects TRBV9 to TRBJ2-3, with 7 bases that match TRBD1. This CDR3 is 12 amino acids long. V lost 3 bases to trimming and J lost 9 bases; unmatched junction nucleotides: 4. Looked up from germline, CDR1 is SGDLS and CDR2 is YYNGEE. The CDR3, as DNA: TGTGCCAGCAGCGAGGGACAGAGAACGCAGTATTTT. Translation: CASSEGQRTQYF. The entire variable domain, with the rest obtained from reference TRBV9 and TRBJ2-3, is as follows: DSGVTQTPKHLITATGQRVTLRCSPRSGDLSVYWYQQSLDQGLQFLIQYYNGEERAKGNILERFSAQQFPDLHSELNLSSLELGDSALYFCASSEGQRTQYFGPGTRLTVL.

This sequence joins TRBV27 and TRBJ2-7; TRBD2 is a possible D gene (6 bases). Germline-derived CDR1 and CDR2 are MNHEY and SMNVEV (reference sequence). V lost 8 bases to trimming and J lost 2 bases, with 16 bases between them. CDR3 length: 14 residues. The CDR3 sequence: CASSRGPLAYEQYF. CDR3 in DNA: TGTGCCAGCTCGCGGGGTCCTCTCGCCTACGAGCAGTACTTC.